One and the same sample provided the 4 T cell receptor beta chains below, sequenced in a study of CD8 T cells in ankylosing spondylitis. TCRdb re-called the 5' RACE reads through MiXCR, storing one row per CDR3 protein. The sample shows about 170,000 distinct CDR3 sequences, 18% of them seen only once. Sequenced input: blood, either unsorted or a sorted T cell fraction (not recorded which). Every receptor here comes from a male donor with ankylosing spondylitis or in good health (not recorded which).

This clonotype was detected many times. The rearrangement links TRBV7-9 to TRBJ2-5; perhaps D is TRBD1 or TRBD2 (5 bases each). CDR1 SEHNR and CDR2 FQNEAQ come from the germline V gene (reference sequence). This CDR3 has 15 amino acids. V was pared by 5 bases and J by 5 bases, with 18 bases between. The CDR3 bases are TGTGCCAGCAGCGGGACCAGCGACGACCCGGAGACCCAGTACTTC. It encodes CASSGTSDDPETQYF.

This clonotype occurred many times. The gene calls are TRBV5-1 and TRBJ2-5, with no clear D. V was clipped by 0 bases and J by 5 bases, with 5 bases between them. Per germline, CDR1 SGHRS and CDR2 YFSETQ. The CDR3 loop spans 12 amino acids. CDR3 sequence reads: CASSLGRETQYF. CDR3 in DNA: TGCGCCAGCAGCTTGGGTCGCGAGACCCAGTACTTC.

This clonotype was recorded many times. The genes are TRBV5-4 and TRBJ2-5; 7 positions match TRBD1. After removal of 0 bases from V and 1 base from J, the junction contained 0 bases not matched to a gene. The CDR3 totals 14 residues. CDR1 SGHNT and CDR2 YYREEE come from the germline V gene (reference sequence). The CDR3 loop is CASSLGDSQETQYF. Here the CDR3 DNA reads TGTGCCAGCAGCTTGGGGGACAGCCAAGAGACCCAGTACTTC.

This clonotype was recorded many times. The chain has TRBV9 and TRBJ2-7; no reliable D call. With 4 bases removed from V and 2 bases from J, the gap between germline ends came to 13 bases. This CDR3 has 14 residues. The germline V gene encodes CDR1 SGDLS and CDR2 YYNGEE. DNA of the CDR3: TGTGCCAGCAGCCCAAGGATCTCGACCTACGAGCAGTACTTC. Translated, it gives CASSPRISTYEQYF.